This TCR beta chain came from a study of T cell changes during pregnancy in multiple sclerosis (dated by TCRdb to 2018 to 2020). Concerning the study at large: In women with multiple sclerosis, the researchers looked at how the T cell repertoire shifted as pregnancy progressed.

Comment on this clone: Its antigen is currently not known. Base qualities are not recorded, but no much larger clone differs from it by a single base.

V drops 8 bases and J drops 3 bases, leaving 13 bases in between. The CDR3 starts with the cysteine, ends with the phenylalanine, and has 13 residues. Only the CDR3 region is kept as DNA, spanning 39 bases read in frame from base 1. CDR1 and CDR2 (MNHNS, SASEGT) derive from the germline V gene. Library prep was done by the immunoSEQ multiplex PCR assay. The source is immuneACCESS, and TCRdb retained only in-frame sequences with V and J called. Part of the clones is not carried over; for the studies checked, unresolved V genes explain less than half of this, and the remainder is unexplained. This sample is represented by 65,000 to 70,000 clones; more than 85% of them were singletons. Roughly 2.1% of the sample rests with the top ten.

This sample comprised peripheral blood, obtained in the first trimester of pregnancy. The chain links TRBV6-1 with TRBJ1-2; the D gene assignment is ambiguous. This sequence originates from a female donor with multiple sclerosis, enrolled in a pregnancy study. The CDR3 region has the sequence CASSNRLDYGYTF. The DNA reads TGTGCCAGCTCGAATAGATTGGACTATGGCTACACCTTC.